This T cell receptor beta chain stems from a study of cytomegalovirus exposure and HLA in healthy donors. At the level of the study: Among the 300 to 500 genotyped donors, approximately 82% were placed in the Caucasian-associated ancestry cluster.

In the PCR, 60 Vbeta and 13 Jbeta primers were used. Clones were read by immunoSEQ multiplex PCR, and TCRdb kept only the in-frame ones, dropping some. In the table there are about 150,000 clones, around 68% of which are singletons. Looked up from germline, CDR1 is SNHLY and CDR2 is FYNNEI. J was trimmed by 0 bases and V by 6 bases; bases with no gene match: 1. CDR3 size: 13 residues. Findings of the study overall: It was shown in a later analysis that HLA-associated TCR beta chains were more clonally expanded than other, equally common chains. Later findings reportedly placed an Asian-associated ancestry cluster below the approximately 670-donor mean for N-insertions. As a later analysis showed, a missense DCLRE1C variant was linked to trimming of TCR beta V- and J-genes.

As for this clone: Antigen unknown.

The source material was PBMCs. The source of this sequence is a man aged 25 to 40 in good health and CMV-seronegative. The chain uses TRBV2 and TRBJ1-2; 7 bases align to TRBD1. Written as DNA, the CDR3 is TGTGCCAGCAGGCAGGGGGCTAACTATGGCTACACCTTC. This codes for CASRQGANYGYTF.